This TCR beta chain is from a study of T cell responses to AZD1222 COVID-19 vaccine (TCRdb year 2021). For context, the study as a whole: Because spike-specific TCR depth and breadth did not differ between the two schedules, AZD1222 recipients who got a second dose at roughly 4 weeks were pooled with those who got a second dose at roughly 12 weeks. A total of 230 to 250 trial participants underwent TCR sequencing, of whom roughly 210 had received two doses of AZD1222 and approximately 26 had received two doses of the MenACWY control vaccine. Enrollment into the trials was organized by age into subgroups of 18-55, 56-69 and 70-plus years, and those subgroups contained about 150, 27 and 61 TCR-sequenced participants, respectively.

On the study overall, not on this receptor specifically: Reportedly, close to half of the unique spike-specific TCRs recognized epitopes lying outside the regions that are mutated in the B.1.351 and B.1.1.7 variants. Spike-specific TCR breadth and depth rose significantly after two AZD1222 doses compared with day 0 and with MenACWY recipients. The whole spike protein was spanned by vaccine-associated CD4 TCRs, and dominant responses were seen in regions 160-218 and 743-854. Because no day 14 peak-response samples were available, repertoires were characterized only after the peak T cell response. In the small 56-69-year group, the increase in depth fell short of significance, most likely because of low power. Participants were mostly white British, with more females than males. The authors suggested clonal diversity may have been underestimated. Conclusions about previously exposed vaccinees are limited, since just a handful of AZD1222 recipients were seropositive for SARS-CoV-2 at baseline.

The CDR3 has 17 amino acids, counting the end cysteine and phenylalanine. Of the read, only the CDR3 DNA is kept; its 51 bases are in frame from base 1. V is cut back by 5 bases and J by 4 bases, with 15 bases in the junction unmatched. From a lookup of the germline V gene, CDR1 and CDR2 are SNHLY and FYNNEI. In the case of this clone: It has no known antigen specificity. No per-base quality is available; no much larger clone lies one base away.

This specimen's time point label, per the study, means: baseline before first vaccination. The vaccinee samples were drawn from two UK trials, COV001 and COV002, one of which was a single-blind randomized controlled phase 2/3 trial testing AZD1222 (ChAdOx1 nCoV-19) in healthy adults. Trial participant PBMC samples were collected at day 0 and day 28 after the second dose for TCRbeta chain sequencing. The CDR3 regions of human TCRbeta chains were analyzed by immunosequencing. The study's own analysis went as follows. TCRs in the repertoires were matched against a reference library of SARS-CoV-2-specific TCRs that had been generated with the MIRA antigen-specificity platform. Breadth was defined as the fraction of unique TCRs that were SARS-CoV-2-associated, and depth was defined as the fraction of total T cells that were SARS-CoV-2-associated. Using the MIRA data, every spike-specific TCR was mapped to the spike region that the TCR reacted to and assigned to either a CD4 or a CD8 class. Log10-transformed breadth and depth values were compared by one-way ANOVA with Sidak's multiple comparisons tests. TCRdb took this table from immuneACCESS and kept in-frame rearrangements with V and J called. Such tables lack part of the clones; where checked against another copy, unresolved V genes explain under half of the gap, and the rest is unexplained. V and J calls plus clone size are reproduced from that table; the DNA served to infer D and trimming. Here the sample has under 95,000 clones; around 90% occur a single time. The ten largest make up roughly 9% of the sample.

The input for sequencing was peripheral blood, taken on day 0 of AZD1222 vaccination. In this chain, TRBV2 is recombined with TRBJ1-2; 8 of the junction bases match TRBD1. This TCR derives from an adult in good health. The CDR3 reads CASSTNPTRQGIYGYTF. The base sequence is TGTGCCAGCAGTACAAACCCCACTCGACAGGGGATCTATGGCTACACCTTC. Supplemented by the reference TRBV2 and TRBJ1-2 proteins around the CDR3, the complete variable domain is EPEVTQTPSHQVTQMGQEVILRCVPISNHLYFYWYRQILGQKVEFLVSFYNNEISEKSEIFDDQFSVERPDGSNFTLKIRSTKLEDSAMYFCASSTNPTRQGIYGYTFGSGTRLTVV.